The clone carrying this TCR beta chain was recorded only once. The sample is drawn from a study of T cells in localized non-small cell lung cancer. Germline V gene lookup returns CDR1 PRHDT and CDR2 FYEKMQ (reference sequence). V trimming: 3 bases; J trimming: 2 bases; junction bases outside the gene matches: 1. The CDR3 loop spans 14 amino acids. Profiling relied on immunoSEQ multiplex PCR, and the TCRdb table lists in-frame clones only, not all of them. The sample has around 96,000 clones; approximately 91% are singletons. The specimen was PBMCs, collected before any cancer treatment. The J gene is TRBJ2-3, the V gene TRBV13; 8 bases map to TRBD2. This TCR was sampled from a woman aged 35 to 69 with stage II squamous cell lung carcinoma. This CDR3 is CASSFSGNTDTQYF. CDR3 coding DNA: TGTGCCAGCAGCTTTAGCGGGAACACAGATACGCAGTATTTT.